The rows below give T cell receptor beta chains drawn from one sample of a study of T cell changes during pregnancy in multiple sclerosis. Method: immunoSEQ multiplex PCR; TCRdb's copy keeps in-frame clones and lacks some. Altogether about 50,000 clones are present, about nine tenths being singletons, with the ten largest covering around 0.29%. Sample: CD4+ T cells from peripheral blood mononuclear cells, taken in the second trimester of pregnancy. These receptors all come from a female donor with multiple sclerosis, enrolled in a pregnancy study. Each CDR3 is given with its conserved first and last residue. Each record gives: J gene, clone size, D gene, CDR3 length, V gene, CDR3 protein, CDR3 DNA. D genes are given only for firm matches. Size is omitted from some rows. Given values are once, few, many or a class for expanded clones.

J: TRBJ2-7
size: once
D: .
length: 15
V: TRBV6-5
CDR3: CASNPSQGSSYEQYF
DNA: TGTGCCAGCAACCCGTCGCAGGGGAGCTCCTACGAGCAGTACTTC

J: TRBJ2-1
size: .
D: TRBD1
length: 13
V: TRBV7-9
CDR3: CASSDRARNEQFF
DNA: TGTGCCAGCAGCGACAGGGCTCGCAATGAGCAGTTCTTC

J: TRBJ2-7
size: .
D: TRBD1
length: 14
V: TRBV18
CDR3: CASSNSTGAYEQYF
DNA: TGTGCCAGCTCAAACTCAACAGGGGCCTACGAGCAGTACTTC

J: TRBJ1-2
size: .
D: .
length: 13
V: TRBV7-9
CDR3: CASSWGETDGYTF
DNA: TGTGCCAGCAGCTGGGGGGAGACCGATGGCTACACCTTC

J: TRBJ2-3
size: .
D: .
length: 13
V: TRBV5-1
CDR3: CASSTGSTDTQYF
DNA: TGCGCCAGCAGCACGGGTAGCACAGATACGCAGTATTTT

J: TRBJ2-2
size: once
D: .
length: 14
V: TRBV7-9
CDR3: CASSLGERLGELFF
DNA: TGTGCCAGCAGCTTAGGGGAGCGGCTCGGGGAGCTGTTTTTT

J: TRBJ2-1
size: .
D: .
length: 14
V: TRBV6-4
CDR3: CASSGLATINEQFF
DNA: TGTGCCAGCAGTGGTCTAGCGACGATCAATGAGCAGTTCTTC

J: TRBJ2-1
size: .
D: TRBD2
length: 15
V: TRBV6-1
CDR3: CASSEPSGIYNEQFF
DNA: TGTGCCAGCAGTGAGCCTAGCGGGATCTACAATGAGCAGTTCTTC

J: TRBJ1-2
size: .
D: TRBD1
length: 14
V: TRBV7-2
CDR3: CASSLIQGVPGYTF
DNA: TGTGCCAGCAGCTTGATTCAGGGGGTTCCTGGCTACACCTTC

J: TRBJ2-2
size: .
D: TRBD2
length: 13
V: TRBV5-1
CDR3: CASRTSDTGELFF
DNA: TGCGCCAGCAGAACTAGCGACACCGGGGAGCTGTTTTTT

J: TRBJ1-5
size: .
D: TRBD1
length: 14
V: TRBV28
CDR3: CAGTRTGNNQPQHF
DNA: TGTGCCGGAACACGGACAGGGAACAATCAGCCCCAGCATTTT

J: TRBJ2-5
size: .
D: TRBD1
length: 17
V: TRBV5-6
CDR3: CASSLEQGARVQETQYF
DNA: TGTGCCAGCAGCTTGGAACAGGGGGCAAGAGTCCAAGAGACCCAGTACTTC

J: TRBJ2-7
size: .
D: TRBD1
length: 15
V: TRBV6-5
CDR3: CASRPPGTGNSEQYF
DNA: TGTGCCAGCAGACCCCCGGGGACAGGGAATTCCGAGCAGTACTTC

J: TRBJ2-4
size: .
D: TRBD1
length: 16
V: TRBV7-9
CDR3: CASSHGQGASKNIQYF
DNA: TGTGCCAGCAGCCACGGACAGGGGGCGTCCAAAAACATTCAGTACTTC

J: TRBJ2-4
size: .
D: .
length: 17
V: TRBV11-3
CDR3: CASSAPGLLLAKNIQYF
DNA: TGTGCCAGCAGCGCCCCGGGACTCCTCCTAGCCAAAAACATTCAGTACTTC

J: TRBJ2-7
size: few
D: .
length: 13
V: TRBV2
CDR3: CASIGGLSYEQYF
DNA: TGTGCCAGCATCGGAGGGCTGTCCTACGAGCAGTACTTC

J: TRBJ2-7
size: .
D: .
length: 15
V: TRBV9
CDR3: CASSVVEGPFAEQYF
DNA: TGTGCCAGCAGCGTAGTGGAGGGACCCTTTGCCGAGCAGTACTTC

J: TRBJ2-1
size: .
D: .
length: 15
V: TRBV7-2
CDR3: CASSLAQGSYNEQFF
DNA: TGTGCCAGCAGCTTAGCACAGGGCTCCTACAATGAGCAGTTCTTC

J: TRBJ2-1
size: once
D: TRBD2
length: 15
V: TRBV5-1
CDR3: CASTSGGASYNEQFF
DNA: TGCGCCAGCACTAGCGGGGGGGCCTCCTACAATGAGCAGTTCTTC

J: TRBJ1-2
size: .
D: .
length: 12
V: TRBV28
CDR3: CASRPGDYGYTF
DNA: TGTGCCAGCAGACCAGGGGACTATGGCTACACCTTC

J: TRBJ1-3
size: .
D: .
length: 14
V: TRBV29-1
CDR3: CSVAGQLSGNTIYF
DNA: TGCAGCGTTGCTGGGCAGCTCTCTGGAAACACCATATATTTT

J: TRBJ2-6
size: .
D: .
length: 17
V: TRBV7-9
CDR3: CASSRSGGQFGANVLTF
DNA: TGTGCCAGCAGCCGGAGCGGAGGACAGTTCGGGGCCAACGTCCTGACTTTC

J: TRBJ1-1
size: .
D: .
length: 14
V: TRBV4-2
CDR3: CASSQEGGNTEAFF
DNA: TGTGCCAGCAGCCAAGAGGGGGGGAACACTGAAGCTTTCTTT

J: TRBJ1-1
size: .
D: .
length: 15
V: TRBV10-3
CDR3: CAISRNYGGNTEAFF
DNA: TGTGCCATAAGTCGGAACTACGGGGGGAACACTGAAGCTTTCTTT

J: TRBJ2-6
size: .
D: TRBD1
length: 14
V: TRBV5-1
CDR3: CASTGVSGANVLTF
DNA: TGCGCCAGTACAGGGGTCTCTGGGGCCAACGTCCTGACTTTC

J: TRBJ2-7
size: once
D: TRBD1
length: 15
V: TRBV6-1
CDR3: CASSRQGKVSNEQYF
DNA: TGTGCCAGCAGTAGACAGGGGAAGGTTTCGAACGAGCAGTACTTC

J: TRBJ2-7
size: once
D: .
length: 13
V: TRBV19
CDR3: CASSTGRANEQYF
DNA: TGTGCCAGTAGCACAGGGCGGGCCAACGAGCAGTACTTC

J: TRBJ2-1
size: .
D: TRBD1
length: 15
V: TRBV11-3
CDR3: CASSLRDRGLTEQFF
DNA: TGTGCCAGCAGCTTAAGGGACAGGGGGCTCACTGAGCAGTTCTTC

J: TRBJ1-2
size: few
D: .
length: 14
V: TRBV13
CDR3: CASREAGFSYGYTF
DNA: TGTGCCAGCAGAGAAGCAGGGTTCTCCTATGGCTACACCTTC

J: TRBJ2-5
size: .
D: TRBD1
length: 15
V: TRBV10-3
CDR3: CAISKGGAFGETQYF
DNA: TGTGCCATATCAAAAGGGGGCGCGTTCGGAGAGACCCAGTACTTC

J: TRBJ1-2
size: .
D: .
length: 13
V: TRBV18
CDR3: CASSQTGMSGYTF
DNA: TGTGCCAGCTCACAAACAGGGATGAGTGGCTACACCTTC

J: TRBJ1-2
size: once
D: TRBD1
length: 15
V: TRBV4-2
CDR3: CASSQTRTGFDGHTF
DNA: TGTGCCAGCAGCCAGACCAGGACAGGCTTTGATGGCCACACCTTC

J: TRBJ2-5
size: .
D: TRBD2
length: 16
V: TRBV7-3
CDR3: CASSPGTSGGGETQYF
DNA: TGTGCCAGCAGCCCCGGGACTAGCGGCGGAGGGGAGACCCAGTACTTC

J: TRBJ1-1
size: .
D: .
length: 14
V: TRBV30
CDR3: CAWSVEFSHREAFF
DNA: TGTGCCTGGAGTGTGGAGTTTAGTCACAGGGAAGCTTTCTTT

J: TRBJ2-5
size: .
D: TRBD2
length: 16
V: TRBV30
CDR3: CAWRDLQRGPQETQYF
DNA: TGTGCCTGGAGGGACCTGCAGCGGGGGCCCCAAGAGACCCAGTACTTC

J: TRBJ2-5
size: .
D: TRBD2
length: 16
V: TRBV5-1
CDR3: CASSLGLAGAQETQYF
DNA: TGCGCCAGCAGCTTGGGGCTAGCGGGGGCCCAAGAGACCCAGTACTTC

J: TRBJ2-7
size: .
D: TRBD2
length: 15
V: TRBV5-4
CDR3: CASSLGLAGGGEQYF
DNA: TGTGCCAGCAGCTTGGGACTAGCGGGAGGAGGCGAGCAGTACTTC

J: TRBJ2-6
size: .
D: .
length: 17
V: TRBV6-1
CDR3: CASSEALGFGGANVLTF
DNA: TGTGCCAGCAGTGAAGCGCTAGGTTTTGGTGGGGCCAACGTCCTGACTTTC

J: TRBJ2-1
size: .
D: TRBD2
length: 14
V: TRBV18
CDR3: CASSQLAEYNEQFF
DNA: TGTGCCAGCTCACAACTAGCGGAGTACAATGAGCAGTTCTTC

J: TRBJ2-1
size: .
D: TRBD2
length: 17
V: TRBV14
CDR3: CASSQDPSGRAENEQFF
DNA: TGTGCCAGCAGCCAAGATCCCAGCGGGAGGGCCGAGAATGAGCAGTTCTTC

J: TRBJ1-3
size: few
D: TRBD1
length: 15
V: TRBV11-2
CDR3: CASSADRNPGNTIYF
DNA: TGTGCCAGCAGCGCGGACAGGAATCCTGGAAACACCATATATTTT

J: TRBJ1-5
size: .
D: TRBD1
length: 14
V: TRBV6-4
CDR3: CASSDSRGRQPQHF
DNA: TGTGCCAGCAGTGACTCCAGGGGGAGGCAGCCCCAGCATTTT

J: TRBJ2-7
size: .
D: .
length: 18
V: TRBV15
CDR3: CATSRVRETGTAKGEQYF
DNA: TGTGCCACCAGCAGAGTACGGGAGACCGGGACAGCGAAGGGTGAGCAGTACTTC

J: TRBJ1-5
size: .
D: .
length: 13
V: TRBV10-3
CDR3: CAVSGGVGQPQHF
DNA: TGTGCCGTCTCAGGAGGGGTGGGTCAGCCCCAGCATTTT